This T cell receptor (beta chain) emerged from a study of T cells in Graves' hyperthyroidism and ophthalmopathy. V lost 2 bases, J lost 1 base, and 6 bases lay in between. CDR1 is KGHSH and CDR2 is LQKENI in the germline V gene. This CDR3 spans 14 amino acids. There were TCR beta CDR3 regions amplified from RNA transcripts. TCR CDR3 regions were first amplified by RT-PCR with HTBI primers. One entry per CDR3 protein results from TCRdb running MiXCR on the multiplex PCR reads. The table records approximately 570,000 distinct CDR3 sequences, 15% to 20% of them present only once. This clonotype was seen many times. Patients with uncontrolled infections, other autoimmune diseases, pregnancy or lactation were excluded.

The rearrangement joins TRBV18 to TRBJ1-3, with D unresolved. Sequencing input: blood. The TCR originated in a man aged 40-49 years with Graves' ophthalmopathy. CDR3 nucleotides: TGTGCCAGCTCACCAGAGGGATCTGGAAACACCATATATTTT. This sequence encodes CASSPEGSGNTIYF.